This T cell receptor (beta chain) was identified in a study of patients and donors after allogeneic stem cell transplantation. This clonotype was seen only a few times. TCRdb reanalysed the RT-PCR reads using MiXCR and keeps one entry per CDR3 protein. The table has 200,000 to 250,000 distinct CDR3 sequences, 13% to 15% seen once. With 5 bases clipped from V and 3 bases from J, the junction kept 8 bases outside the gene matches. The germline V gene encodes CDR1 SGHAT and CDR2 FQNNGV. The CDR3 runs to 15 residues. The sample consisted of blood, either unsorted or a sorted T cell fraction (not recorded which). The clonotype was recovered from a human donor who was either an allogeneic HSCT recipient or a stem cell or donor lymphocyte infusion donor (not recorded which). It is not recorded whose cells these are; they may come from a transplant donor. The V gene is TRBV11-2, the J gene TRBJ2-7; 9 nucleotides line up with TRBD1. CDR3 nucleotides: TGTGCCAGCAGCCCAGGTGGACAGGGGTTCTACGAGCAGTACTTC. This encodes CASSPGGQGFYEQYF.